This TCR beta chain was observed in a study of CD8 T cells in ankylosing spondylitis. Study results and limitations: Earlier work had already found some motif variants in reactive arthritis synovial fluid and blood. A TCR beta motif of several highly homologous variants seemed to mark ankylosing spondylitis blood.

Germline lookup yields CDR1 SGHTA and CDR2 FQGNSA. Trimming shortened V by 7 bases and J by 0 bases, and 10 bases separated the two germline ends. CDR3 size: 14 residues. This clonotype was seen more than once but under ten times. Its antigen remains unknown. Quantitative 5'-RACE with molecular barcodes was used to make the TCR beta libraries. MiXCR was run by TCRdb on the 5' RACE reads, yielding one entry per CDR3 protein. The table includes some 800,000 distinct CDR3 sequences, around 11% detected once. The J gene is TRBJ2-1, the V gene TRBV7-2; D is perhaps TRBD1 or TRBD2 (5 bases each). The receptor was isolated from a male donor with ankylosing spondylitis. The sample was blood, either unsorted or a sorted T cell fraction (not recorded which). Here the CDR3 reads CASISGASYNEQFF. Here the CDR3 DNA reads TGTGCCAGCATCTCCGGGGCCTCCTACAATGAGCAGTTCTTC.